This passage covers 25 T cell receptor beta chains from one sample sequenced in a study of CD8 T cells in Susac syndrome. The authors reverse transcribed 0.5 to 1 ug RNA with random hexamers. TCRdb reprocessed the immunoSEQ multiplex PCR reads via MiXCR and lists one record per CDR3 protein. The data contain roughly 190,000 distinct CDR3 sequences, around 95% of them seen just once; the ten biggest clones take up more than 0.08%. Input material: CD4+ T cells from PBMCs. The source of these receptors is a human donor with Susac syndrome.

This chain joins TRBV29-1 and TRBJ1-1, with no clear D. The germline CDR1 and CDR2 sequences are SQVTM and ANQGSEA. The CDR3 totals 13 residues. The ends were cut back, 2 bases at V and 1 base at J, with 8 bases in the middle. The CDR3 sequence is CSVESGGNTEAFF. The CDR3, as DNA: TGCAGCGTTGAATCGGGTGGGAACACTGAAGCTTTCTTT. Looking up the rest from reference TRBV29-1 and TRBJ1-1 gives the full variable domain: SAVISQKPSRDICQRGTSLTIQCQVDSQVTMMFWYRQQPGQSLTLIATANQGSEATYESGFVIDKFPISRPNLTFSTLTVSNMSPEDSSIYLCSVESGGNTEAFFGQGTRLTVV.

The CDR3 sequence is CSASLSGGGQPQHF. CDR3 sequence (DNA): TGCAGTGCTAGCTTGTCGGGGGGGGGTCAGCCCCAGCATTTT. V and J are TRBV20-1 and TRBJ1-5, with D possibly matching TRBD1 (5 bases). The germline V gene encodes CDR1 DFQATT and CDR2 SNEGSKA (reference sequence). The V end lost 3 bases, the J end lost 6 bases, and 15 bases lay between the germline ends. The CDR3 runs 14 residues.

The genes are TRBV30 and TRBJ1-5; a weak D match, TRBD1 (5 bases). There are 13 residues in the CDR3. Germline CDR1 is GTSNPN and CDR2 is SVGIG (reference sequence). V was pared by 4 bases and J by 4 bases, with 11 bases between. The chain's CDR3 is CAWTTAPNQPQHF. The CDR3 nucleotides are TGTGCCTGGACGACAGCTCCGAATCAGCCCCAGCATTTT.

The chain is built from TRBV9 and TRBJ1-6; no reliable D call. The germline V gene encodes CDR1 SGDLS and CDR2 YYNGEE. V shed 1 base and J shed 7 bases, with 12 bases lying between them. The CDR3 loop spans 15 amino acids. CDR3 amino acids: CASSVQVAGNSPLHF. In DNA form, the CDR3 reads TGTGCCAGCAGCGTACAGGTAGCAGGAAATTCACCCCTCCACTTT.

The rearrangement uses TRBV12-3 or TRBV12-4 and TRBJ2-5; perhaps TRBD1 as D (5 bases). This CDR3 has 14 amino acids. V was pared by 4 bases and J by 4 bases, with 13 bases between. The CDR3: CASSSIRVPETQYF. The CDR3 DNA reads as TGTGCCAGCAGTTCTATCAGGGTCCCAGAGACCCAGTACTTC.

The chain couples TRBV6-5 to TRBJ2-5; D is ambiguous. Germline loops: CDR1 MNHEY, CDR2 SVGAGI. CDR3 length: 12 amino acids. The V gene lost 2 bases and the J gene lost 7 bases, with 8 bases spanning the gap. CDR3 bases: TGTGCCAGCAGTTACGAGATGGGGACCCAGTACTTC. This encodes CASSYEMGTQYF.

With respect to this clonotype: At one boundary the junction diverges from the germline segment, which might be a read error. The CDR3 is CASSLGTNQPQHF. The CDR3, as DNA: TGTGCCAGCAGTTTGGGGACAAATCAGCCCCAGCATTTT. V gene TRBV5-6 combines with J gene TRBJ1-5; perhaps TRBD1 as D (6 bases). The CDR3 spans 13 residues. CDR1 SGHDT and CDR2 YYEEEE come from the germline V gene.

The chain uses TRBV12-3 or TRBV12-4 and TRBJ1-6; D ambiguous. V was cut by 3 bases and J by 9 bases, with 6 bases left in between. The CDR3 has 12 amino acids. This chain's CDR3 is CASSLTGSPLHF. The DNA of the CDR3 is TGTGCCAGCAGTTTGACGGGTTCACCCCTCCACTTT.

The chain combines TRBV12-3 or TRBV12-4 with TRBJ2-3, with D hard to call. With 4 bases removed from V and 10 bases from J, the gap between germline ends came to 9 bases. The CDR3 loop spans 11 amino acids. Here the CDR3 DNA reads TGTGCCAGCAGTTCCCCCCGAGCGCAGTATTTT. As protein: CASSSPRAQYF.

This clonotype came up once. The rearrangement links TRBV6-6 to TRBJ1-2; 7 bases are a match to TRBD1. Germline values: CDR1 MNHNY, CDR2 SVGAGI (reference sequence). CDR3 length: 15 residues. The V and J ends lost 4 bases and 3 bases, in that order; junction bases with no gene match: 8. CDR3 loop: CASSLGTVYDYGYTF. CDR3 sequence (DNA): TGTGCCAGCAGTTTGGGGACAGTCTACGACTATGGCTACACCTTC.

The CDR3 sequence: CASRTTGGTEAFF. The CDR3 DNA reads as TGTGCCAGCAGAACAACAGGGGGCACTGAAGCTTTCTTT. J is TRBJ1-1 and V is TRBV25-1; TRBD1 matches 8 bases. The CDR3 has 13 residues. The V gene end was trimmed by 6 bases and the J gene end by 4 bases; junction bases not matched to a gene: 4. Germline CDR1 and CDR2: MGHDK and SYGVNS. Drawing the rest from reference TRBV25-1 and TRBJ1-1, the complete variable domain is EADIYQTPRYLVIGTGKKITLECSQTMGHDKMYWYQQDPGMELHLIHYSYGVNSTEKGDLSSESTVSRIRTEHFPLTLESARPSHTSQYLCASRTTGGTEAFFGQGTRLTVV.

The V gene is TRBV1, the J gene TRBJ2-7; no DNA check was done on the table's D call, TRBD2. TRBV1 corresponds to a pseudogene. This CDR3 spans 18 amino acids. CDR3: CTSSQDGLRDSQDYEQYF. The DNA of the CDR3 is TGCACCAGCAGCCAAGATGGGCTCCGGGACTCCCAGGACTACGAGCAGTACTTC.

This chain connects TRBV29-1 to TRBJ1-5; 9 positions match TRBD1. In germline, CDR1 is SQVTM, CDR2 ANQGSEA. The CDR3 is made up of 13 amino acids. Trimming took 5 bases from V and 4 from J; bases not matched to a gene: 3. Here the CDR3 DNA reads TGCAGCGTTAACGGGACAGGGAATCAGCCCCAGCATTTT. It specifies CSVNGTGNQPQHF. The whole variable domain, remainder taken from reference TRBV29-1 and TRBJ1-5, is SAVISQKPSRDICQRGTSLTIQCQVDSQVTMMFWYRQQPGQSLTLIATANQGSEATYESGFVIDKFPISRPNLTFSTLTVSNMSPEDSSIYLCSVNGTGNQPQHFGDGTRLSIL.

The rearrangement joins TRBV24-1 to TRBJ2-1; no clear D gene. CDR3 length: 14 amino acids. Trimming took 2 bases from V and 9 from J, leaving 13 bases between them. Germline values: CDR1 KGHDR, CDR2 SFDVKD. The CDR3, as DNA: TGTGCCACCAGTGATTCAGTACAGCGAAGTGAGCAGTTCTTC. It codes for CATSDSVQRSEQFF.

The chain recombines TRBV11-2 with TRBJ2-7; 10 bases agree with TRBD2. Trimming removed 7 bases from V and 4 bases from J; junction bases left unmatched: 7. CDR3 size: 14 residues. CDR1 and CDR2 (germline): SGHAT, FQNNGV. Here the CDR3 reads CASNSLAGRYEQYF. As DNA, the CDR3 is TGTGCCAGCAATTCACTAGCGGGGCGATACGAGCAGTACTTC.

V usage is TRBV10-3 and J usage is TRBJ2-1; 8 bases are a match to TRBD1. With V trimmed by 2 bases and J by 5 bases, 5 bases remained unmatched. Germline V gene sequence: CDR1 ENHRY, CDR2 SYGVKD. The CDR3 is 15 amino acids. The DNA of the CDR3 is TGTGCCATCAGTGAGCAGGGGGCCCTCGACAATGAGCAGTTCTTC. Translated, it gives CAISEQGALDNEQFF.

V usage is TRBV6-6 and J usage is TRBJ2-5; unclear D gene. The germline V and J ends were trimmed by 5 bases and 4 bases, with 5 bases remaining between them. The CDR3 runs to 11 residues. The germline V gene has CDR1 MNHNY and CDR2 SVGAGI (reference sequence). As DNA, the CDR3 is TGTGCCAGCAGTATGGGAGAGACCCAGTACTTC. Amino acid sequence: CASSMGETQYF.

This chain connects TRBV2 to TRBJ1-1; D is possibly TRBD1 (5 bases). The CDR3 contains 17 residues. The V end lost 4 bases, the J end lost 4 bases, and 22 bases lay between the germline ends. The germline gives CDR1 SNHLY, CDR2 FYNNEI. The CDR3 loop reads CASSVGPGIPLGTEAFF. The CDR3 DNA is TGTGCCAGCAGTGTCGGGCCAGGGATCCCCCTGGGCACTGAAGCTTTCTTT.

This chain connects TRBV5-4 to TRBJ1-1; 7 nucleotides line up with TRBD1. V was pared by 7 bases and J by 4 bases, with 10 bases of the junction left unmatched. Germline CDR1 SGHNT, CDR2 YYREEE (reference sequence). CDR3 size: 14 residues. CDR3 in DNA: TGTGCCAGCGGCGAACAGGGGATCGGCACTGAAGCTTTCTTT. It encodes CASGEQGIGTEAFF. The whole variable domain, filled in from reference TRBV5-4 and TRBJ1-1, reads ETGVTQSPTHLIKTRGQQVTLRCSSQSGHNTVSWYQQALGQGPQFIFQYYREEENGRGNFPPRFSGLQFPNYSSELNVNALELDDSALYLCASGEQGIGTEAFFGQGTRLTVV.

The CDR3 nucleotides read TGCAGTGCTAGAAGTGTTAGCGGGGGGGCGGGATACAATGAGCAGTTCTTC. As protein: CSARSVSGGAGYNEQFF. The chain couples TRBV20-1 to TRBJ2-1; TRBD2 matches 11 bases. Germline CDR1 reads DFQATT; CDR2 reads SNEGSKA (reference sequence). This CDR3 region has 17 residues. V trimming: 2 bases; J trimming: 4 bases; junction bases outside the gene matches: 10.

This sequence joins TRBV29-1 and TRBJ1-2; 9 bases line up with TRBD1. Germline V gene lookup returns CDR1 SQVTM and CDR2 ANQGSEA. V trimming: 7 bases; J trimming: 11 bases; junction bases outside the gene matches: 8. The CDR3 runs to 11 residues. This CDR3 is CSDLGQGSYTF. Here the CDR3 DNA reads TGCAGCGACCTCGGACAGGGGAGTTACACCTTC.

The chain combines TRBV30 with TRBJ1-1; D is undetermined. Germline assignment: CDR1 GTSNPN and CDR2 SVGIG (reference sequence). Trimming shortened V by 4 bases and J by 6 bases, and 9 bases separated the two germline ends. This CDR3 comprises 11 residues. The CDR3 DNA reads TGTGCCTGGACCGAGAGGTCTGAAGCTTTCTTT. Its translation: CAWTERSEAFF.

This chain links TRBV7-3 with TRBJ2-7, with 8 positions matching TRBD2. V gave up 4 bases and J gave up 2 bases; unmatched junction bases: 7. This CDR3 has 15 residues. CDR1 SGHTA and CDR2 FQGTGA come from the germline V gene. The CDR3: CASSYRSGGPYEQYF. Here the CDR3 DNA reads TGTGCCAGCAGCTACCGAAGCGGGGGACCCTACGAGCAGTACTTC. Filled out from reference TRBV7-3 and TRBJ2-7, the complete variable domain reads GAGVSQTPSNKVTEKGKYVELRCDPISGHTALYWYRQSLGQGPEFLIYFQGTGAADDSGLPNDRFFAVRPEGSVSTLKIQRTERGDSAVYLCASSYRSGGPYEQYFGPGTRLTVT.

The CDR3 sequence is CSARRVLRIDTEAFF. CDR3 coding DNA: TGCAGTGCTAGAAGAGTTTTACGTATCGACACTGAAGCTTTCTTT. The rearrangement uses TRBV20-1 and TRBJ1-1; D gene ambiguous. The V and J ends lost 2 bases and 3 bases respectively, with 16 bases between them. The CDR3 is 15 residues long. Looked up from germline, CDR1 is DFQATT and CDR2 is SNEGSKA (reference sequence).

The count of this clonotype is one. The rearrangement joins TRBV20-1 to TRBJ2-5; 16 nucleotides agree with TRBD2. The germline V gene encodes CDR1 DFQATT and CDR2 SNEGSKA (reference sequence). CDR3 length: 16 amino acids. Trimming cost V 3 bases and J 5 bases; bases outside gene matches: 6. The CDR3 region has the DNA TGCAGTGCTAGCCGGGGACTAGCGGGGGGGCTGGAGACCCAGTACTTC. Its protein is CSASRGLAGGLETQYF.